The text below deals with one TCR beta chain. This clonotype was observed a handful of times. No antigen is known for it. Base-call qualities are not available, and no considerably larger clone is one nucleotide away. Synthesis of TCR cDNA relied on 5'RACE template switching, a step that introduced a universal primer site along with unique molecular identifiers. cDNA synthesis was primed from both the TCR alpha and TCR beta constant segments. Libraries were amplified in two PCR steps, with sample barcodes and sequencing adapters added in the second step. Sequencing of the libraries was done on either Illumina HiSeq 2500 (2x100 bp) or NovaSeq (2x150 bp). The paper's data handling went like this. MIGEC handled demultiplexing of reads and collapsing into UMI consensus sequences, while MiXCR performed V(D)J alignment. Clonotypes responding to the vaccine were identified with edgeR on replicate PBMC samples, with the criteria of FDR below 0.01 and a log2 fold change above 5 up to day 15. Bulk clonotypes were assigned CD4 or CD8 identity according to which sequenced CD4 or CD8 repertoire held them at higher abundance. Using fastp at Q25 and MiXCR, TCRdb reprocessed the public reads and kept productive beta chains. Entries that share a CDR3 protein sequence are merged under the most common genes and DNA. V and J calls and clone size were set by TCRdb, not the authors. For this sample there are 600,000 to 750,000 distinct CDR3 sequences; about 12% appear just once. 15% of the sample belongs to the ten largest clones.

The sample belongs to a study of T cells after yellow fever vaccination (dated by TCRdb to about 2019). In terms of the full investigation: The SMART-Seq v4 Ultra Low Input RNA kit was used to prepare libraries from fractions with low cell numbers. Two healthy male donors made up the cohort, one aged 18 to 29 years and the other aged 30 to 40 years. Bulk PBMC replicates and cell subsets were isolated from blood drawn at multiple timepoints before and after both primary and secondary immunization. Bulk TCR alpha and beta repertoires were sequenced longitudinally to track T-cell clones before and after primary and booster YFV17D yellow fever vaccination.

General study outcomes and caveats: Because abundant contaminating clonotypes from the bulk population could be contained in FACS-sorted repertoires, computational filtering was required. The secondary T-cell response was weaker than the primary response but faster, peaking on day 5 instead of day 15. A small fraction of clonotypes appeared in both the CD4 and CD8 compartments, likely as a result of convergent recombination. The study included only a couple of donors, which limits how far the findings can be generalized. After the booster, most of the clones that had expanded following primary vaccination were detected again (roughly 96% of CD4 and 80% to 90% of CD8), which suggests that memory was broadly maintained.

The intended sense of this specimen's treatment or condition label: live attenuated yellow fever vaccine strain. At each blood-draw timepoint, two biological replicates of bulk PBMCs were collected. A standard Ficoll-Paque protocol was used to isolate PBMCs from peripheral blood. TriZol was used to extract RNA from bulk PBMCs, CD4 and CD8 fractions, and dextramer-positive and dextramer-negative fractions. The clonotype comes from a man aged 25 to 40 who received the YFV17D yellow fever vaccine. The sample in question was PBMCs, obtained on the day of the yellow fever booster vaccination.

DNA sequence: TGTGCCAGCTCACCACGAACGGACGTGGGGATCTATGGCTACACCTTC. Its coded protein is CASSPRTDVGIYGYTF. The rearranged segments are TRBV18 and TRBJ1-2, with no confident D gene call. The CDR3 spans 16 residues, from the cysteine through the phenylalanine. The only DNA kept is the CDR3, 48 bases in frame from the first base. CDR1 and CDR2 are read off the germline V gene as KGHSH and LQKENI. V is pared back by 1 base and J by 4 bases, with 16 bases lying between the germline termini. This CDR3, with the reference TRBV18 and TRBJ1-2 proteins standing in past its ends, gives the full variable domain NAGVMQNPRHLVRRRGQEARLRCSPMKGHSHVYWYRQLPEEGLKFMVYLQKENIIDESGMPKERFSAEFPKEGPSILRIQQVVRGDSAAYFCASSPRTDVGIYGYTFGSGTRLTVV.